Shown below are 7 T cell receptor beta chains from a single sample sequenced in a study of cytomegalovirus exposure and HLA in healthy donors. Primers included in the PCR were 60 Vbeta and 13 Jbeta primers. Clones were sequenced by immunoSEQ multiplex PCR, and TCRdb holds only the in-frame ones, with some missing. The sample has approximately 120,000 clones, 65% to 85% seen once; the top ten hold approximately 4%. The sequencing sample was made of PBMCs. The receptors originated from a man younger than 35 in good health and CMV-seropositive.

V and J are TRBV30 and TRBJ2-5, with 8 nucleotides matching TRBD1. V dropped 1 base and J dropped 11; count of bases not matched to a gene: 3. This CDR3 has 11 amino acids. CDR1 is GTSNPN, CDR2 SVGIG, per germline (reference sequence). CDR3 in DNA: TGTGCCTGGAGTGCTGACAGGGGACAGTACTTC. Its translation is CAWSADRGQYF.

CDR3 loop: CASSLGTGGGANVLTF. The CDR3 DNA reads as TGTGCCAGCAGCTTAGGCACAGGGGGTGGGGCCAACGTCCTGACTTTC. The V gene is TRBV7-6, the J gene TRBJ2-6, with 8 bases matching TRBD1. Germline V gene sequence: CDR1 SGHVS, CDR2 FNYEAQ. Trimming cost V 1 base and J 3 bases; bases outside gene matches: 2. CDR3 length: 16 amino acids.

This chain links TRBV5-1 with TRBJ2-1; TRBD2 matches at 8 bases. The CDR3 runs to 15 residues. Looked up from germline, CDR1 is SGHRS and CDR2 is YFSETQ. With 7 bases clipped from V and 7 bases from J, the junction kept 13 bases outside the gene matches. Written as DNA, the CDR3 is TGCGCCAGCCTGCGTGGTACTAGCGGAACTAATGAGCAGTTCTTC. It specifies CASLRGTSGTNEQFF.

The rearrangement links TRBV6-5 to TRBJ2-6; D may be TRBD1 (5 bases). The CDR3 has 15 amino acids. The germline V gene encodes CDR1 MNHEY and CDR2 SVGAGI. Trimming cost V 5 bases and J 0 bases, with 8 bases left between them. The CDR3 bases are TGTGCCAGCAGTGTACAGGACTCTGGGGCCAACGTCCTGACTTTC. This encodes CASSVQDSGANVLTF.

This chain links TRBV5-4 with TRBJ2-7; unclear D gene. The ends were cut back, 0 bases at V and 5 bases at J, with 12 bases in the middle. CDR3 length: 14 amino acids. Per germline, CDR1 SGHNT and CDR2 YYREEE (reference sequence). The CDR3 bases are TGTGCCAGCAGCTTGGCCGCCTCGGTCCACGAGCAGTACTTC. Translation: CASSLAASVHEQYF.

This chain uses TRBV13 with TRBJ1-4, with 9 positions matching TRBD1. CDR1 and CDR2 from the germline V gene are PRHDT and FYEKMQ (reference sequence). CDR3 length: 14 amino acids. Trimming removed 5 bases from V and 5 bases from J; junction bases left unmatched: 3. CDR3 protein: CASSRTGANEKLFF. The CDR3 coding sequence is TGTGCCAGCAGCCGGACAGGGGCCAATGAAAAACTGTTTTTT.

A single count supports this clone. This rearrangement joins TRBV14 to TRBJ2-7; perhaps TRBD2 as D (6 bases). Germline values: CDR1 SGHDN, CDR2 FVKESK. V lost 2 bases, J lost 5 bases, and 25 bases lay in between. The CDR3 extends over 18 amino acids. The CDR3 here is CASSQSRGWGRPSNEQYF. DNA for the CDR3: TGTGCCAGCAGCCAAAGTCGGGGTTGGGGGAGGCCGAGCAACGAGCAGTACTTC.